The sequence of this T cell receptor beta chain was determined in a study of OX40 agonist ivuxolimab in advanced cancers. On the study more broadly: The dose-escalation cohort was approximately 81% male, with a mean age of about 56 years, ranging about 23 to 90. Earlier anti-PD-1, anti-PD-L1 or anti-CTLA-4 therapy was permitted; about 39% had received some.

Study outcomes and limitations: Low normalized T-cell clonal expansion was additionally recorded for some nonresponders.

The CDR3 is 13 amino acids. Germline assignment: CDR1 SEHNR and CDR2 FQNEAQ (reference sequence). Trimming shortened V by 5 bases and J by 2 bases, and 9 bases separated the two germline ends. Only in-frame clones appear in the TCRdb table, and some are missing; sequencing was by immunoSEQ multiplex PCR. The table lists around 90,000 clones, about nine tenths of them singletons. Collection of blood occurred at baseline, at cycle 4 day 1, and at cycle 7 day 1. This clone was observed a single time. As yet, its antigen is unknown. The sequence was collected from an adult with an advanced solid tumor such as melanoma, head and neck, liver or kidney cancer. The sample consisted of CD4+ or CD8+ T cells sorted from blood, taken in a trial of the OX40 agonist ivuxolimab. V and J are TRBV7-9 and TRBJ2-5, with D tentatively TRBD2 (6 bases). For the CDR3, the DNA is TGTGCCAGCAGCCGGGGACTTCAAGAGACCCAGTACTTC. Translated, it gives CASSRGLQETQYF.